This T cell receptor beta chain emerged from a study of patients and donors after allogeneic stem cell transplantation. This clonotype showed up many times. The CDR3 extends over 14 amino acids. Germline loops: CDR1 DFQATT, CDR2 SNEGSKA (reference sequence). The germline V and J ends were trimmed by 1 base and 0 bases, with 7 bases remaining between them. TCRdb recomputed calls from the RT-PCR reads with MiXCR, one row per CDR3 protein. The profile shows hundreds of thousands of distinct CDR3 sequences, roughly 16% of them singletons. Sequenced sample: blood, either unsorted or a sorted T cell fraction (not recorded which). The receptor was isolated from a human donor who was either an allogeneic HSCT recipient or a stem cell or donor lymphocyte infusion donor (not recorded which). It is not recorded whose cells these are; they may come from a transplant donor. This sequence joins TRBV20-1 and TRBJ2-4; D is unresolved. CDR3 nucleotides: TGCAGTGCTAGAGTTGGCTCAGCCAAAAACATTCAGTACTTC. Translating it yields CSARVGSAKNIQYF.